The sequence of this T cell receptor (beta chain) was determined in a study of T-cell memory formation after mild COVID-19. Study information: The two donors had largely donor-specific TCR clusters. Study-wide results and caveats: Clones that contracted clustered mainly in CM and EM if CD4+ and in EMRA if CD8+.

This CDR3 region has 17 residues. The V gene lost 1 base and the J gene lost 0 bases, with 14 bases spanning the gap. Looked up from germline, CDR1 is SGHTA and CDR2 is FQGTGA. TCRdb re-called the 5' RACE reads with MiXCR, one entry per CDR3 protein. This repertoire shows about 320,000 distinct CDR3 sequences, 14% found once; its top ten account for approximately 22%. This clonotype appeared a few times. The antigen is unknown. The sample was PBMCs or a T cell subset sorted from them (not recorded which). The gene calls are TRBV7-3 and TRBJ2-3; D possibly corresponds to TRBD2 (6 bases). This TCR was sampled from a man younger than 30 who had mild COVID-19 (a few samples of this study predate the infection). Cell type and time point are not known. The CDR3 DNA follows: TGTGCCAGCAGCTTAAGGCCTAGCGCCTCCAGCACAGATACGCAGTATTTT. Amino acids: CASSLRPSASSTDTQYF.